This T cell receptor (beta chain) originates from a study of blood T cell repertoires in COVID-19. Trimming left V 1 base short and J 2 bases short, with 12 bases between. The germline gives CDR1 GTSNPN, CDR2 SVGIG (reference sequence). The CDR3 sequence is 15 residues long. The authors' processing: Amplification with reference gene primers provided the estimates of nucleated cell counts. Sequenced by immunoSEQ multiplex PCR; TCRdb stores in-frame clones only, minus some. The DNA was the basis for D and trimming; V, J and clone size are from that table. The repertoire consists of 130,000 to 150,000 clones, with about 87% occurring once and the leading ten covering just under 0.95%.

This TCR came from a woman aged 45 to 65 with acute or convalescent COVID-19. The gene calls are TRBV30 and TRBJ2-4; maybe TRBD2 (7 bases). The sequencing input was peripheral blood. The CDR3 DNA sequence: TGTGCCTGGAGTGGCGGGGGACACTCCAAAAACATTCAGTACTTC. Its protein product is CAWSGGGHSKNIQYF.